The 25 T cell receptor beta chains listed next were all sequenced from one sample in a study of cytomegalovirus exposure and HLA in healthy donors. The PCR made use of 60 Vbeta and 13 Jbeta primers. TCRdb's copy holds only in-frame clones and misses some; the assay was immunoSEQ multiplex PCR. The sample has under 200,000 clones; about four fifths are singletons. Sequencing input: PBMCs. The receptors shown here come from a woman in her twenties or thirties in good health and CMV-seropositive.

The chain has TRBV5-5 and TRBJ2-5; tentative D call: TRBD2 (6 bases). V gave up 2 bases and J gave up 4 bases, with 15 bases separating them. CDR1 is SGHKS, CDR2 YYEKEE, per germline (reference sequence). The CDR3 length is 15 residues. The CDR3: CASSLWDSGGETQYF. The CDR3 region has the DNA TGTGCCAGCAGCTTATGGGACTCCGGGGGAGAGACCCAGTACTTC.

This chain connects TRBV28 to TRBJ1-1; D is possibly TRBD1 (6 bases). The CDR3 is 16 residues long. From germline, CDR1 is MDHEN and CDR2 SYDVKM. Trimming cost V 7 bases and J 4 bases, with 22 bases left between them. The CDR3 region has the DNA TGTGCCAGCACAAAGGGGGGGGGCGATCGGAGCACTGAAGCTTTCTTT. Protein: CASTKGGGDRSTEAFF.

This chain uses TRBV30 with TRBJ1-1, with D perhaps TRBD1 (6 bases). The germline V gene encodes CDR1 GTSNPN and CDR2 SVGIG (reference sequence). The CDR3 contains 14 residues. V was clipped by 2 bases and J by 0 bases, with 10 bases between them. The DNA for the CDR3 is TGTGCCTGGAGTACGACAGGCTTGAACACTGAAGCTTTCTTT. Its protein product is CAWSTTGLNTEAFF.

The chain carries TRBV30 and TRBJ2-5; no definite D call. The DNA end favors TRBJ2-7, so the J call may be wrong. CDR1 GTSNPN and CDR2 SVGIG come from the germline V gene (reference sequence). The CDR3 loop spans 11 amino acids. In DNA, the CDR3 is TGTGCCTGGAGTAGGGACTACGAGCAGTACTTC. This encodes CAWSRDYEQYF.

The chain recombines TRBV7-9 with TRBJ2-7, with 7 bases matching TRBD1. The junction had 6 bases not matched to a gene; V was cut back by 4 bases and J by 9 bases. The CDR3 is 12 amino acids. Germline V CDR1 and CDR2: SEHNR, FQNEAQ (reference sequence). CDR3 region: CASSSGQAGQYF. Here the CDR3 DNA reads TGTGCCAGCAGCTCCGGACAGGCGGGGCAGTACTTC.

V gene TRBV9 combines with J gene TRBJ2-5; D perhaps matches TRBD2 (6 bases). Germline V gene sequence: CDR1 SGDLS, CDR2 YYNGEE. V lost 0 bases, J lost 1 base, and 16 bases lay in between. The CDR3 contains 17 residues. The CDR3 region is CASSVDPHGGLQETQYF. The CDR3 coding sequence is TGTGCCAGCAGCGTAGACCCTCATGGAGGGCTCCAAGAGACCCAGTACTTC.

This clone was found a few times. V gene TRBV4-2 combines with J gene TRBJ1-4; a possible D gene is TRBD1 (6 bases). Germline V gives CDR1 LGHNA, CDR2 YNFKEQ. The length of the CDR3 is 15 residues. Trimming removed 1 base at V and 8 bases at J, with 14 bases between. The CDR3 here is CASSQVTGKEEKLFF. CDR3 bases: TGTGCCAGCAGCCAAGTTACAGGGAAGGAGGAAAAACTGTTTTTT.

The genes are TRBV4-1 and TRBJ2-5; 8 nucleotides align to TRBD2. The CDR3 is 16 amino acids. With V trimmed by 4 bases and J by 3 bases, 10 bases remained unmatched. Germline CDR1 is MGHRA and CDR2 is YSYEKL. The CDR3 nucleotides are TGCGCCAGCAGCCCAGCCCAGCGGGGGCCTAAAGAGACCCAGTACTTC. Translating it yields CASSPAQRGPKETQYF.

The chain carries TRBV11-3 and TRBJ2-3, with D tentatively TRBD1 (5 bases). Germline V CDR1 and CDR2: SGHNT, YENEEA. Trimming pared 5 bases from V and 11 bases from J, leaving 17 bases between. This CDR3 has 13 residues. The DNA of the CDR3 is TGTGCCAGCAGCGCCCAGGGTGCCCTGCGGCAGTATTTT. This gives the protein CASSAQGALRQYF.

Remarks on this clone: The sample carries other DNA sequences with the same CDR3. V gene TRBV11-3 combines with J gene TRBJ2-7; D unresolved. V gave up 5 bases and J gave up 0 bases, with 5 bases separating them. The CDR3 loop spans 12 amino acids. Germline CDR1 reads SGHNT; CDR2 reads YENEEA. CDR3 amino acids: CASSRVSYEQYF. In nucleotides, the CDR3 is TGTGCCAGCAGCCGGGTCTCCTACGAGCAGTACTTC.

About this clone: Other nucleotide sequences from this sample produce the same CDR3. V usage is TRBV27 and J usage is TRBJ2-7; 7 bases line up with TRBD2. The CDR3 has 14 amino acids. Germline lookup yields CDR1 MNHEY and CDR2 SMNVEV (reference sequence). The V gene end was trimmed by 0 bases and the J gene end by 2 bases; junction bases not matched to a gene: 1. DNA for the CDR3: TGTGCCAGCAGTTTATCGGGGGGGACCTACGAGCAGTACTTC. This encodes CASSLSGGTYEQYF.

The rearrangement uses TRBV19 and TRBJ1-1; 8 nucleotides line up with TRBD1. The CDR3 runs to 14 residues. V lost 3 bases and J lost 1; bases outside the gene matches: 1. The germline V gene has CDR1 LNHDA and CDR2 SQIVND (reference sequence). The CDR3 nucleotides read TGTGCCAGTAGTATTGGGACAGGGAACACTGAAGCTTTCTTT. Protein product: CASSIGTGNTEAFF.

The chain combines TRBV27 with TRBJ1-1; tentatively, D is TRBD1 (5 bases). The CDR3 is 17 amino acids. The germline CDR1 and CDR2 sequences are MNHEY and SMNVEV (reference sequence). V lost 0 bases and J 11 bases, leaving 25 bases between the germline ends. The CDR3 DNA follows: TGTGCCAGCAGTTTATCCCTCCCCGGACCGCTTGACCCAGGGGCTTTCTTT. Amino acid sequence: CASSLSLPGPLDPGAFF.

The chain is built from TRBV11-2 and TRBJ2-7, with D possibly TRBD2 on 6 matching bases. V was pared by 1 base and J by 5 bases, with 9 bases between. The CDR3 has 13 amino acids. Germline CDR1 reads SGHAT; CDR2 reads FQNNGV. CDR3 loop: CASSLGDLNEQYF. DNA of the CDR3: TGTGCCAGCAGCTTAGGGGACTTAAACGAGCAGTACTTC.

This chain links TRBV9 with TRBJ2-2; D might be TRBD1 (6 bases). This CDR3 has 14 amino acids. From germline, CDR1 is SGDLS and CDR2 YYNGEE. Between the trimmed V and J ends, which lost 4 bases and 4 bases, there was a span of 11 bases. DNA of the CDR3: TGTGCCAGCAGCCCGATAGGGGGCACCGGGGAGCTGTTTTTT. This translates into CASSPIGGTGELFF.

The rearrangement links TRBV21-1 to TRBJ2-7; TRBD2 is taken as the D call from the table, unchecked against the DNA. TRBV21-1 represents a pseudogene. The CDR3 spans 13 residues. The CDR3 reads CASSAGFNYEQYF. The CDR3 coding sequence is TGTGCCAGCAGCGCGGGTTTTAACTACGAGCAGTACTTC.

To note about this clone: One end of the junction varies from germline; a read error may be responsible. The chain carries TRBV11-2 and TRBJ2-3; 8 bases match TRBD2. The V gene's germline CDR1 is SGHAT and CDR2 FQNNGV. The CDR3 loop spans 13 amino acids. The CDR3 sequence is CASSRTSRDTQYF. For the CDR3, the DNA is TGTGCCAGCAGCAGGACTAGCAGAGATACGCAGTATTTT.

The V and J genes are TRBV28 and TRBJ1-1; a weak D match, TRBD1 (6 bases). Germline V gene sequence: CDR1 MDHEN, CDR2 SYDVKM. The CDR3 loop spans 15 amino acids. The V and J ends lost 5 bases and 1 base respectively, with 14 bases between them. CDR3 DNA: TGTGCCAGCAGTATCGAACAGGGCGGGAACACTGAAGCTTTCTTT. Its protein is CASSIEQGGNTEAFF.

CDR3 coding DNA: TGTGCCAGCAGCCGCCCGTCCAGGGGAGGGTATGGCTACACCTTC. Translated: CASSRPSRGGYGYTF. The J gene is TRBJ1-2, the V gene TRBV28, with D possibly matching TRBD1 (6 bases). This CDR3 has 15 residues. The V gene's germline CDR1 is MDHEN and CDR2 SYDVKM. V gave up 6 bases and J gave up 5 bases, with 19 bases separating them.

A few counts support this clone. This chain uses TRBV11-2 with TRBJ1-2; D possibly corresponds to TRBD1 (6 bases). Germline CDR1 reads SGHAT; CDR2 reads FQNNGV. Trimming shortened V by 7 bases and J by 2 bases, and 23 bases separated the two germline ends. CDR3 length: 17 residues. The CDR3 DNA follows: TGTGCCAGCACCCCGGGGACAAGGCCCCCTGTCAACTATGGCTACACCTTC. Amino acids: CASTPGTRPPVNYGYTF.

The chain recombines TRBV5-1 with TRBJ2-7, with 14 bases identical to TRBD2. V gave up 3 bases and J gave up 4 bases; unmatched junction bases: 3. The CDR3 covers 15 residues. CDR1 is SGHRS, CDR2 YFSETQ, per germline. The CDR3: CASSSGLAGVYEQYF. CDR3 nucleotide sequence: TGCGCCAGCAGCTCGGGACTAGCGGGAGTATACGAGCAGTACTTC.

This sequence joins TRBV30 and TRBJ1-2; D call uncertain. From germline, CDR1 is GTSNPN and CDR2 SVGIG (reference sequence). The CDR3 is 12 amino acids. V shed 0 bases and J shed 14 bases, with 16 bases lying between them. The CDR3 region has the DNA TGTGCCTGGAGTGTACTTGGGTTCCCGGGAACCTTC. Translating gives CAWSVLGFPGTF.

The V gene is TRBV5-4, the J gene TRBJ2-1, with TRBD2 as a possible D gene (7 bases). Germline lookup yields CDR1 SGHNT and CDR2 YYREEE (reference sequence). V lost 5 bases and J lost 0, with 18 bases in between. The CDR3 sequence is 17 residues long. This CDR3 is CASRGGRGDFSYNEQFF. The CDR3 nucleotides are TGTGCCAGCAGGGGGGGGCGGGGAGACTTCTCCTACAATGAGCAGTTCTTC.

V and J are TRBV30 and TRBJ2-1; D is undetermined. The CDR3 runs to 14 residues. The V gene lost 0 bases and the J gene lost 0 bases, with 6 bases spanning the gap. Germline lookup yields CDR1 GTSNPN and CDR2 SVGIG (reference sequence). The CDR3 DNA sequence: TGTGCCTGGAGTGTTGTGAGCTCCTACAATGAGCAGTTCTTC. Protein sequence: CAWSVVSSYNEQFF.

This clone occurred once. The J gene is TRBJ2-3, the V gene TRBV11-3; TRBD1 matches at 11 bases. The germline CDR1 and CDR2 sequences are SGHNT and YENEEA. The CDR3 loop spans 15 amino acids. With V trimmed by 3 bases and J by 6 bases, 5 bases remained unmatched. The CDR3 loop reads CASSLDRGPSDTQYF. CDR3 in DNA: TGTGCCAGCAGCTTGGACAGGGGGCCTAGTGATACGCAGTATTTT.